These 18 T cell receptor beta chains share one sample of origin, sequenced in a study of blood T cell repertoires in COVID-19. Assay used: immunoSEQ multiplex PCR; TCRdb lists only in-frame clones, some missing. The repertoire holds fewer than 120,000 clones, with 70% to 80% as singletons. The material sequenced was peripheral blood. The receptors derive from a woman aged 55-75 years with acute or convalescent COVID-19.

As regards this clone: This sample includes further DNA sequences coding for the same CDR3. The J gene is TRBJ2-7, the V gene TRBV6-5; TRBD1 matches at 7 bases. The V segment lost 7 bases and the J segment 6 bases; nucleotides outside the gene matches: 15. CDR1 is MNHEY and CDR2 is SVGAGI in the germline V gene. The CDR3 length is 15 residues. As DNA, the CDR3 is TGTGCCAGCACCCAACAGGGGCAGGCCCTCGGCGAGCAGTACTTC. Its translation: CASTQQGQALGEQYF.

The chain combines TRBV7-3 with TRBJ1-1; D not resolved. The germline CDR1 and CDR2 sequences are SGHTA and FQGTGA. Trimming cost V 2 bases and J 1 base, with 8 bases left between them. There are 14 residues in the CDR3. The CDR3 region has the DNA TGTGCCAGCAGCTTAGGTCCGGGGAACACTGAAGCTTTCTTT. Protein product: CASSLGPGNTEAFF.

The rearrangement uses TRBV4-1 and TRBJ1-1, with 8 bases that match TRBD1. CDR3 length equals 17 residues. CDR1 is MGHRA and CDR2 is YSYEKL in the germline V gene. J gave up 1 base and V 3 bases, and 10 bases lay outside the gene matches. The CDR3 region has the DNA TGCGCCAGCAGCCACTTAGGACAGGGCATCGGGAACACTGAAGCTTTCTTT. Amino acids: CASSHLGQGIGNTEAFF.

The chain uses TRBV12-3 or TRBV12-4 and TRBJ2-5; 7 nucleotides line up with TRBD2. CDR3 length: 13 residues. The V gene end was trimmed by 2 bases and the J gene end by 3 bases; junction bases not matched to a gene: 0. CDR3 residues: CASSLLAEETQYF. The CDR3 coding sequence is TGTGCCAGCAGTTTACTAGCGGAAGAGACCCAGTACTTC.

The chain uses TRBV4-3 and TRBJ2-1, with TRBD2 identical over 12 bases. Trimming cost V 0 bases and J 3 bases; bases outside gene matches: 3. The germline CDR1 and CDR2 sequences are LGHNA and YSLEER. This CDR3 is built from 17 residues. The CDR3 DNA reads TGCGCCAGCAGCCAAGAGACTAGCGGGGGCAACTACAATGAGCAGTTCTTC. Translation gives CASSQETSGGNYNEQFF.

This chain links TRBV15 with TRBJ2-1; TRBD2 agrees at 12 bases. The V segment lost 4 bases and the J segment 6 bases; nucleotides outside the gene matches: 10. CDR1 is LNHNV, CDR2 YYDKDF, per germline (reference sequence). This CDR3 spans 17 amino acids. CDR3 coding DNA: TGTGCCACCAGCACTGAACTTTCTAGCGGGGGGGCCAATGAGCAGTTCTTC. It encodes CATSTELSSGGANEQFF.

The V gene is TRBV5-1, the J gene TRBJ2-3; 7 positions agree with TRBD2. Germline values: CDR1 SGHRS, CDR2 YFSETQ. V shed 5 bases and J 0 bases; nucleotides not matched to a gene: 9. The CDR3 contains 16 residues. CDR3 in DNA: TGCGCCAGCAGATCCATAAGCGGGACTAGCACAGATACGCAGTATTTT. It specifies CASRSISGTSTDTQYF. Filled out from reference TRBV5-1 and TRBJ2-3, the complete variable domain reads KAGVTQTPRYLIKTRGQQVTLSCSPISGHRSVSWYQQTPGQGLQFLFEYFSETQRNKGNFPGRFSGRQFSNSRSEMNVSTLELGDSALYLCASRSISGTSTDTQYFGPGTRLTVL.

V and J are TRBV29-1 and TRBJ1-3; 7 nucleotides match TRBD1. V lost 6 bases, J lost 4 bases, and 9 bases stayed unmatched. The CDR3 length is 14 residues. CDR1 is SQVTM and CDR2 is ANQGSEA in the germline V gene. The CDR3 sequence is CSVSEGGSGNTIYF. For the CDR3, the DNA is TGCAGCGTCTCAGAAGGGGGCTCGGGAAACACCATATATTTT.

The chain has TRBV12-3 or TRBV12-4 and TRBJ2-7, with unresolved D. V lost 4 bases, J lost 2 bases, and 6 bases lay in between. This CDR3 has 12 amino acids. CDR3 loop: CASSSTAYEQYF. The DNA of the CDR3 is TGTGCCAGCAGTTCCACTGCCTACGAGCAGTACTTC.

CDR3 in DNA: TGTGCCAGCAGCCCCCCCCGGACAGGGTCGTCGGGAAAACTGTTTTTT. As protein: CASSPPRTGSSGKLFF. The rearrangement uses TRBV7-8 and TRBJ1-4; 8 nucleotides align to TRBD1. The junction had 15 bases not matched to a gene; V was cut back by 5 bases and J by 10 bases. The CDR3 is 16 amino acids. Germline lookup yields CDR1 SGHVS and CDR2 FQNEAQ.

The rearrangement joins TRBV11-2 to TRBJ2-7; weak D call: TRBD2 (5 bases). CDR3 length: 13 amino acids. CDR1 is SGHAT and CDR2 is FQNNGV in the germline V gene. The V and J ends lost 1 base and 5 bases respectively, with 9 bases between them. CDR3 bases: TGTGCCAGCAGCTTAGCGGCCGGGGACGAGCAGTACTTC. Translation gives CASSLAAGDEQYF.

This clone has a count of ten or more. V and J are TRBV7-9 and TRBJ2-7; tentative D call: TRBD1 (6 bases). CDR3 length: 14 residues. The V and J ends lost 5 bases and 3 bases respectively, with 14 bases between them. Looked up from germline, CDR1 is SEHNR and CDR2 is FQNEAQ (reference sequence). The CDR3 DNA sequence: TGTGCCAGCAGCCACACCCGGACAGTCTACGAGCAGTACTTC. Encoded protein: CASSHTRTVYEQYF. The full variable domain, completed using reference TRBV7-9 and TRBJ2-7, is DTGVSQNPRHKITKRGQNVTFRCDPISEHNRLYWYRQTLGQGPEFLTYFQNEAQLEKSRLLSDRFSAERPKGSFSTLEIQRTEQGDSAMYLCASSHTRTVYEQYFGPGTRLTVT.

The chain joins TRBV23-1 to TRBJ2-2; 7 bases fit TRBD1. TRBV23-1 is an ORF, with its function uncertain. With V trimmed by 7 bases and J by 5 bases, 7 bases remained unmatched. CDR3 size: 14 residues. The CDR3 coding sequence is TGCGCCAGCAAACCGGGACAGACGACCGGGGAGCTGTTTTTT. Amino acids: CASKPGQTTGELFF.

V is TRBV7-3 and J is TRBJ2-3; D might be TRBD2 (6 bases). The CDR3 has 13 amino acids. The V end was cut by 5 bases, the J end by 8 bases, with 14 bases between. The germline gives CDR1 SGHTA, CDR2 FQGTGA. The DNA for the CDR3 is TGTGCCAGCAGCGACGCAGGGAGGAGTACGCAGTATTTT. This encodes CASSDAGRSTQYF.

CDR3 nucleotide sequence: TGTGCCAGCAGTACCCCCCACCCCCTGGGACTAGTTTCCCAAGAGACCCAGTACTTC. Protein product: CASSTPHPLGLVSQETQYF. The chain uses TRBV6-2 or TRBV6-3 and TRBJ2-5; TRBD2 matches at 8 bases. After removal of 5 bases from V and 1 base from J, the junction contained 18 bases not matched to a gene. The CDR3 is 19 amino acids. The germline V gene encodes CDR1 MNHEY and CDR2 SVGEGT.

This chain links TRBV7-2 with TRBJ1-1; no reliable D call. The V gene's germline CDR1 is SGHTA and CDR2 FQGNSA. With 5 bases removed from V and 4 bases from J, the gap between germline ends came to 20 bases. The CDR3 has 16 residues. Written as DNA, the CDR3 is TGTGCCAGCAGCCTACAGAGGACGGGGAGGAGCACTGAAGCTTTCTTT. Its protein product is CASSLQRTGRSTEAFF. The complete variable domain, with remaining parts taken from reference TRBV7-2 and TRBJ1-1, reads GAGVSQSPSNKVTEKGKDVELRCDPISGHTALYWYRQSLGQGLEFLIYFQGNSAPDKSGLPSDRFSAERTGGSVSTLTIQRTQQEDSAVYLCASSLQRTGRSTEAFFGQGTRLTVV.

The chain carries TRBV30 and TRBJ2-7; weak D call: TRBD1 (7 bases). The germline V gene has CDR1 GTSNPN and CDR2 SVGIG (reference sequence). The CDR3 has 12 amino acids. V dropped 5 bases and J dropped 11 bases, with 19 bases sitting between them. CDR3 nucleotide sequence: TGTGCCTGGTCACAGGGGACGGGGGTTAAGTACTTC. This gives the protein CAWSQGTGVKYF.

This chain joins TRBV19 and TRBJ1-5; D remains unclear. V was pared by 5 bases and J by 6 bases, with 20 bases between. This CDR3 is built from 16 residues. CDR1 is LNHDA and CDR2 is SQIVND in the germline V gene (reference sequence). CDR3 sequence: CASSLQLTLPGQPQHF. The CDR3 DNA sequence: TGTGCCAGTAGTTTACAGCTAACGCTCCCCGGTCAGCCCCAGCATTTT.